A single sample is the source of the 3 T cell receptor beta chains below, sequenced in a study of low-dose radiotherapy and immunotherapy resistance in tumors. Covering alpha and beta chains, TRAV- and TRBV-specific primers were used for the first-strand cDNA. Over 20 PCR cycles, TCRs were amplified from a constant-region primer and V-primer adapter. TCRdb ran MiXCR on the reads and lists one entry per CDR3 protein. The sample gives tens of thousands of distinct CDR3 sequences, less than 25% of which show up once; approximately 5.4% is in the top ten. Time point defined: before trial treatment. Sequencing used PBMCs, obtained before treatment. These receptors came from a male donor with prostate cancer.

The chain has TRBV5-3 and TRBJ2-7, with D perhaps TRBD1 or TRBD2 (5 bases each). TRBV5-3 is flagged as an ORF with uncertain function. The CDR3 contains 13 residues. V dropped 8 bases and J dropped 7 bases, with 19 bases sitting between them. The CDR3 DNA reads TGTGCCAGCAGTTCAGGGACCTCGGGAGAGCAGTACTTC. Translated, it gives CASSSGTSGEQYF.

At least ten counts were recorded for this clonotype. The V call is TRBV14, the J call TRBJ2-7; 10 bases fit TRBD2. There are 14 residues in the CDR3. Germline V CDR1 and CDR2: SGHDN, FVKESK. V lost 0 bases to trimming and J lost 9 bases; unmatched junction nucleotides: 5. CDR3 coding DNA: TGTGCCAGCAGCCAAGATCGGACTAGCGGTGGGCAGTACTTC. Its translation is CASSQDRTSGGQYF.

The V gene is TRBV7-2, the J gene TRBJ2-7, with D possibly matching TRBD2 (8 bases). Germline values: CDR1 SGHTA, CDR2 FQGNSA. This CDR3 has 17 amino acids. V shed 3 bases and J shed 3 bases, with 21 bases lying between them. CDR3 sequence: CASSFSGAGTVGYEQYF. The DNA for the CDR3 is TGTGCCAGCAGCTTTAGCGGGGCCGGGACAGTTGGCTACGAGCAGTACTTC.